This T cell receptor beta chain was documented in a study of blood T cell repertoires in COVID-19. Looking at the study overall: Both acute and convalescent COVID-19 samples were obtained from the United States, Italy and Spain. T cells, B-cell-depleted T cells, or PBMCs provided the cDNA or gDNA that served as material.

Original analysis: Reference gene primer amplification yielded estimated nucleated cell counts. Repertoires were generated with immunoSEQ multiplex PCR, while TCRdb's copy carries only in-frame clones and drops some. V and J calls and clone size come straight from that table; D and trimming were deduced from the DNA. This sample has about 360,000 clones, with more than 85% found just once. This clone occurred a few times. V was shortened by 4 bases and J by 11 bases, with 15 bases between the two germline ends. Germline V gene data show CDR1 as MGHRA and CDR2 as YSYEKL. CDR3 length: 13 amino acids. The chain couples TRBV4-1 to TRBJ1-5, with no clear D. The receptor was derived from a human donor in a cohort sampled during active COVID-19. The specimen sequenced was peripheral blood. In DNA, the CDR3 is TGCGCCAGCAGCCGAGGATCAAAAGGATCCCAGCATTTT. It yields the protein CASSRGSKGSQHF.